This TCR beta chain comes out of a study of beta chain features in type 1 diabetes. Sequenced material consisted of expressed TCRB transcripts (all of the isolated RNA was reverse transcribed). Assay used: immunoSEQ multiplex PCR; TCRdb lists only in-frame clones, some missing. This table has more than 550,000 clones, around an eighth appearing once. This clone has more than one count but fewer than ten. Its specificity is unknown. This CDR3 region has 16 residues. Losses at the gene ends were 2 bases for V and 5 bases for J; bases not matched to a gene: 8. The V gene's germline CDR1 is SGDLS and CDR2 YYNGEE. Study results and caveats: Type 1 diabetes patients had moderately but significantly shorter TCRB CDR3s in all four CD4+ subsets.

The sequence came from a man aged 18 to 29 with type 1 diabetes. The sample taken for sequencing was naive CD4+ T cells from blood. This chain links TRBV9 with TRBJ1-2, with TRBD1 matching 11 bases. In DNA form, the CDR3 reads TGTGCCAGCAGCGTCGGGACAGGGGGTTCTCGGTATGGCTACACCTTC. The encoded protein is CASSVGTGGSRYGYTF.